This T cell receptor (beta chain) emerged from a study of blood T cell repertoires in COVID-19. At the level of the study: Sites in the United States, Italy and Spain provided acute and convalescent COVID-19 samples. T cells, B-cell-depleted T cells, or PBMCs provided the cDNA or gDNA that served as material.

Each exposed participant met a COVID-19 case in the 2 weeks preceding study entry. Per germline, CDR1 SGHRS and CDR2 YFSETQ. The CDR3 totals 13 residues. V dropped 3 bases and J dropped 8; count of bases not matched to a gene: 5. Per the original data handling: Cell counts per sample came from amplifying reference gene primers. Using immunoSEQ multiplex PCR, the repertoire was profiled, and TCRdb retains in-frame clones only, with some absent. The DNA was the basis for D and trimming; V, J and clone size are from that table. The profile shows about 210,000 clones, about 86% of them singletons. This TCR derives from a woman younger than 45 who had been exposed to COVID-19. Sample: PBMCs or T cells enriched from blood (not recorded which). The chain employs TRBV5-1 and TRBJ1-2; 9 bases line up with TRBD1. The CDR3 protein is CASSWEGTGGYTF. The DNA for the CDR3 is TGCGCCAGCAGCTGGGAGGGGACAGGGGGCTACACCTTC.